This T cell receptor (beta chain) was captured in a study of blood T cell repertoires in COVID-19. This table comes from immunoSEQ multiplex PCR, and its TCRdb copy is limited to in-frame clones, with some not included. The table has some 110,000 clones, around 76% seen once. Trimming removed 2 bases at V and 5 bases at J, with 9 bases between. The CDR3 runs to 13 residues. Germline CDR1 and CDR2: WNHNN and SYGVQD (reference sequence). Specimen: peripheral blood. The clonotype originates from a woman between 65 and 79 years old with acute or convalescent COVID-19. The rearrangement uses TRBV10-1 and TRBJ2-5, with D possibly TRBD2 on 5 matching bases. CDR3 sequence reads: CASSENGGETQYF. Here the CDR3 DNA reads TGCGCCAGCAGTGAGAATGGCGGGGAGACCCAGTACTTC.